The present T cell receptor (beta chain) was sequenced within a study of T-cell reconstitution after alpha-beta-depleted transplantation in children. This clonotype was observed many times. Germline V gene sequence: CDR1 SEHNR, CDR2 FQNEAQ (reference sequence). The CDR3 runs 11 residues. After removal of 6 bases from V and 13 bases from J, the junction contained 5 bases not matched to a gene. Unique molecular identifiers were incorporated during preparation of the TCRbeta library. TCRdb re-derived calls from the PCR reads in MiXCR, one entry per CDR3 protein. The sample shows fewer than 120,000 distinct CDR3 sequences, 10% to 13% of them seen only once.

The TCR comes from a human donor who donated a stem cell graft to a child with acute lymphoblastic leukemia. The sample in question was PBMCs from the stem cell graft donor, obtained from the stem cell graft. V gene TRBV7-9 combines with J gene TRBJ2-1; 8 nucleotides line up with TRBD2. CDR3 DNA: TGTGCCAGCAGTTCTAGCGGGTTCCAGTTCTTC. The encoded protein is CASSSSGFQFF.